The text below deals with one T cell receptor beta chain. Its cognate antigen is unknown. Libraries were prepared by immunoSEQ multiplex PCR; TCRdb keeps only in-frame clonotypes and omits some of them. The sample shows hundreds of thousands of clones, around three quarters of them seen only once. The data originate from a study of cytotoxic CD8 clonotypes in ibrutinib-treated CLL. For the study at large: On average, each sample had hundreds of thousands of productive templates and more than 75,000 productive rearrangements.

Regarding the study as a whole: Under therapy, public clonotypes either contracted or stayed stable, and they were uncommon. There were differences in sampling times between sustained-remission and progressing patients. Clonality (at baseline) was higher than in age-matched healthy donors and tracked circulating CD8+ T-cell counts.

Germline CDR1 and CDR2: SEHNR and FQNEAQ (reference sequence). The length of the CDR3 is 12 residues. Trimming left V 7 bases short and J 2 bases short, with 9 bases between. The sequence came from a human donor with chronic lymphocytic leukemia. The specimen was PBMCs, collected after 24 months of ibrutinib treatment. The chain employs TRBV7-9 and TRBJ2-7; no reliable D call. CDR3 nucleotides: TGTGCCAGCAACTCCTCCCCCTACGAGCAGTACTTC. Encoded protein: CASNSSPYEQYF.